This TCR beta chain was recorded in a study of T cell repertoires in cytomegalovirus infection. Study overall: Indications came from public TCR beta signatures; they pointed to CMV infection and to a matching HLA type. Study conclusions and caveats: HLA-C-restricted TCR beta clonotypes specific for CMV led the ex vivo response.

V was shortened by 6 bases and J by 5 bases, with 25 bases between the two germline ends. Germline V gene sequence: CDR1 LNHDA, CDR2 SQIVND (reference sequence). CDR3 length: 18 amino acids. With respect to this clonotype: Antigen specificity is unknown.

TCRdb processed the reads anew with MiXCR; each CDR3 protein has one entry. The sample yields about 920,000 distinct CDR3 sequences, around 30% seen once. The source material was cultured CD8+ T cells from PBMCs, sampled from culture after CMV antigen stimulation. This chain joins TRBV19 and TRBJ1-4, with D possibly being TRBD1 (5 bases). The sequence was obtained from a human donor in good health (CMV status not recorded). Some clones in this sample may be carry-over from other donors' samples. The CDR3 coding sequence is TGTGCCAGTAGCATGGGAGGGACCCTGTACGAGGCAAATGAAAAACTGTTTTTT. Translation: CASSMGGTLYEANEKLFF.